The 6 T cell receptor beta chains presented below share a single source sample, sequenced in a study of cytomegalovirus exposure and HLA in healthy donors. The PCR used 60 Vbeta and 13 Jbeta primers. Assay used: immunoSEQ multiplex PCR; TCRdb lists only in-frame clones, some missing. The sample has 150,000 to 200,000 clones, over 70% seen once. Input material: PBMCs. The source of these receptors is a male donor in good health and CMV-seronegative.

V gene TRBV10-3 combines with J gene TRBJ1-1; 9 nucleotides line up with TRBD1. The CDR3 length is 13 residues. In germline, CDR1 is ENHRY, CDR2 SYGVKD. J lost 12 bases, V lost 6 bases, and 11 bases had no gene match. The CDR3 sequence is CAIRDDRGGVPFF. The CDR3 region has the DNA TGTGCCATCAGAGACGACAGGGGGGGTGTTCCTTTCTTT.

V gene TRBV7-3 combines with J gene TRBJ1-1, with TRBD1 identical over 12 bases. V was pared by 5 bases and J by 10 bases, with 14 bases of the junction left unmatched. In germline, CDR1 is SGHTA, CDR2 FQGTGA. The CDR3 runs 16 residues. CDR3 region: CASSPEGGGQGAGAFF. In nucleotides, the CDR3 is TGTGCCAGCAGCCCCGAAGGGGGGGGACAGGGGGCAGGAGCTTTCTTT.

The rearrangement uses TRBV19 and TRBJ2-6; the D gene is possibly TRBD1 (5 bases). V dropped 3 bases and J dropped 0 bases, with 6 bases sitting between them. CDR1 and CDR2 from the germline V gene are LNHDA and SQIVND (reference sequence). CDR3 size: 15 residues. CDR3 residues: CASSMDISGANVLTF. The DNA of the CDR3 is TGTGCCAGTAGTATGGACATCTCTGGGGCCAACGTCCTGACTTTC.

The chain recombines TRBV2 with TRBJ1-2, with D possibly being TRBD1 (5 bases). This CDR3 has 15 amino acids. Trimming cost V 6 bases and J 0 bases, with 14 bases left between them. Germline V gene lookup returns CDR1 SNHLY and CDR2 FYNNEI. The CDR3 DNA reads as TGTGCCAGCAGGCTCACAGGATACGCTAACTATGGCTACACCTTC. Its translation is CASRLTGYANYGYTF.

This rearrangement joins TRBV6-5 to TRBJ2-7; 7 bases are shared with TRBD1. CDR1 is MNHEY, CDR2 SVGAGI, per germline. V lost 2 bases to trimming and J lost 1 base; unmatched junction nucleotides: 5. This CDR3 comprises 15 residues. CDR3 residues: CASSYITGASYEQYF. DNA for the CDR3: TGTGCCAGCAGTTACATAACAGGGGCATCCTACGAGCAGTACTTC.

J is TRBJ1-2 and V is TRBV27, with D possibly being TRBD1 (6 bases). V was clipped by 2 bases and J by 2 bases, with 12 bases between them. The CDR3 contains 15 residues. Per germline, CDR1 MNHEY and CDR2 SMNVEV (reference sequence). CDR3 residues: CASSLKGDRNYGYTF. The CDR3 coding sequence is TGTGCCAGCAGTTTAAAGGGGGACCGGAACTATGGCTACACCTTC.